One sample yielded the 9 T cell receptor beta chains listed below, sequenced in a study of T cell responses to AZD1222 COVID-19 vaccine. The method was immunoSEQ multiplex PCR; TCRdb's version includes in-frame clones alone and lacks a portion of them. Of 130,000 or so clones in the sample, 75% to 95% are singletons; the top ten hold 1.5% to 2%. Sequenced material: peripheral blood, taken 28 days after the second AZD1222 dose. The receptors were sampled from an adult who received the AZD1222 COVID-19 vaccine.

This clone was detected once. The chain is built from TRBV6-6 and TRBJ1-3; D unclear. The CDR3 has 14 amino acids. Trimming left V 5 bases short and J 0 bases short, with 8 bases between. The V gene's germline CDR1 is MNHNY and CDR2 SVGAGI (reference sequence). CDR3: CASSPVFSGNTIYF. The CDR3, as DNA: TGTGCCAGCAGTCCTGTATTCTCTGGAAACACCATATATTTT.

The chain carries TRBV2 and TRBJ1-5, with 7 nucleotides matching TRBD1. Trimming cost V 7 bases and J 4 bases; bases outside gene matches: 10. The CDR3 is 15 amino acids. Per germline, CDR1 SNHLY and CDR2 FYNNEI. The CDR3 is CASTGGLYKNQPQHF. CDR3 coding DNA: TGTGCCAGCACAGGGGGGCTATACAAGAATCAGCCCCAGCATTTT.

V and J are TRBV7-9 and TRBJ2-5; D is uncertain. This CDR3 region has 13 residues. V was cut by 4 bases and J by 2 bases, with 8 bases left in between. Germline assignment: CDR1 SEHNR and CDR2 FQNEAQ (reference sequence). CDR3 sequence reads: CASSSGLQETQYF. In DNA form, the CDR3 reads TGTGCCAGCAGCTCTGGCCTACAAGAGACCCAGTACTTC.

The chain links TRBV30 to TRBJ1-6; unclear D gene. Between the trimmed V and J ends, which lost 0 bases and 10 bases, there was a span of 7 bases. Germline CDR1 is GTSNPN and CDR2 is SVGIG (reference sequence). The CDR3 spans 12 residues. DNA for the CDR3: TGTGCCTGGAGTGTACGAGGGTCACCCCTCCACTTT. The encoded protein is CAWSVRGSPLHF.

The rearrangement uses TRBV12-3 or TRBV12-4 and TRBJ1-4; D not certain. The CDR3 extends over 13 amino acids. V gave up 3 bases and J gave up 8 bases, with 10 bases separating them. DNA of the CDR3: TGTGCCAGCAGTTTGATTCGGACGGAAAAACTGTTTTTT. Translated, it gives CASSLIRTEKLFF.

The gene calls are TRBV29-1 and TRBJ1-1; D call uncertain. This CDR3 is 13 amino acids long. The V gene lost 3 bases and the J gene lost 1 base, with 9 bases spanning the gap. CDR1 is SQVTM and CDR2 is ANQGSEA in the germline V gene. CDR3 bases: TGCAGCGTTGAGGGCAGGAGGAACACTGAAGCTTTCTTT. Its translation is CSVEGRRNTEAFF.

The chain couples TRBV13 to TRBJ1-4, with D unresolved. This CDR3 has 17 residues. CDR1 and CDR2 (germline): PRHDT, FYEKMQ (reference sequence). V was clipped by 4 bases and J by 8 bases, with 23 bases between them. The CDR3 spells CASSSRNQEPRYEKLFF. The CDR3 nucleotides read TGTGCCAGCAGCTCCCGCAATCAGGAACCCCGTTACGAAAAACTGTTTTTT.

The chain has TRBV10-2 and TRBJ1-5; TRBD1 aligns across 7 bases. J lost 3 bases, V lost 6 bases, and 2 bases had no gene match. CDR3 length: 13 residues. CDR1 is WSHSY, CDR2 SAAADI, per germline. The CDR3 protein is CASRTGNNQPQHF. The CDR3 bases are TGCGCCAGCAGGACAGGGAACAATCAGCCCCAGCATTTT.

This chain connects TRBV7-2 to TRBJ1-2; D remains ambiguous. The CDR3 covers 15 residues. Trimming shortened V by 4 bases and J by 1 base, and 13 bases separated the two germline ends. Germline CDR1 reads SGHTA; CDR2 reads FQGNSA. The CDR3 DNA sequence: TGTGCCAGCAGCTCCGGACGGATTCTTAACTATGGCTACACCTTC. This codes for CASSSGRILNYGYTF. The variable domain in full, with the rest retrieved from reference TRBV7-2 and TRBJ1-2, is GAGVSQSPSNKVTEKGKDVELRCDPISGHTALYWYRQSLGQGLEFLIYFQGNSAPDKSGLPSDRFSAERTGGSVSTLTIQRTQQEDSAVYLCASSSGRILNYGYTFGSGTRLTVV.